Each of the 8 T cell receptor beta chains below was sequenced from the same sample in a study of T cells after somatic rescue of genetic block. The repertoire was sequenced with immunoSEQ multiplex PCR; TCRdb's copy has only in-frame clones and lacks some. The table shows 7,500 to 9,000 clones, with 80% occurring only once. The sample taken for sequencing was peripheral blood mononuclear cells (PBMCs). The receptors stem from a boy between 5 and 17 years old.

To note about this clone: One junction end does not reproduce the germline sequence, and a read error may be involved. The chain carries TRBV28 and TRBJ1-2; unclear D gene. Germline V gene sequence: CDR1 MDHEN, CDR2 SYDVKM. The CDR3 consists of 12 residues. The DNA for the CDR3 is TGTGCCAGCAGTGGCCCCGGTTCCCCGCGGGCCTTC. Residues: CASSGPGSPRAF.

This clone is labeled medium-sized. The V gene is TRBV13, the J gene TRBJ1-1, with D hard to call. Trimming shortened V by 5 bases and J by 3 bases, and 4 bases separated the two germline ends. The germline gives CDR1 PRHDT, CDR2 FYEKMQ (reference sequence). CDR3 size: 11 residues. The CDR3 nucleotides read TGTGCCAGCAGCCCCTACACTGAAGCTTTCTTT. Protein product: CASSPYTEAFF.

Here the CDR3 reads CASSPEVANPNEQFF. CDR3 in DNA: TGTGCCAGCAGCCCCGAAGTAGCCAATCCCAATGAGCAGTTCTTC. V usage is TRBV7-2 and J usage is TRBJ2-1; D uncertain. Trimming removed 5 bases at V and 6 bases at J, with 17 bases between. The CDR3 sequence is 15 residues long. Germline V CDR1 and CDR2: SGHTA, FQGNSA.

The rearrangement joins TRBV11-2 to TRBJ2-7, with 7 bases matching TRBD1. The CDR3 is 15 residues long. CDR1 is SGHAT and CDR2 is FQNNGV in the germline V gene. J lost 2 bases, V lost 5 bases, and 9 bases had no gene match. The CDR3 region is CASSLPGTVTYEQYF. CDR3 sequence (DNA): TGTGCCAGCAGCCTCCCGGGGACAGTTACCTACGAGCAGTACTTC.

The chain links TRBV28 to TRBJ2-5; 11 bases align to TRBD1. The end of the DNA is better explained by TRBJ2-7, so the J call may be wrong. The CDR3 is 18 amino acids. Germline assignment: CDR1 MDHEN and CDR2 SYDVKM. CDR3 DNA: TGTGCCAGCAGTTTATTCGGGTTAGGGGACAGGGGGTATCACGAGCAGTACTTC. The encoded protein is CASSLFGLGDRGYHEQYF.

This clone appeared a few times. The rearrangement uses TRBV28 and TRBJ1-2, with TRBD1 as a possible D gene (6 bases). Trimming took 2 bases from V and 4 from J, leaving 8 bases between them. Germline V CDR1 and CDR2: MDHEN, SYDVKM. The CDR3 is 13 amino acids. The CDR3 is CASSLTGAYGYTF. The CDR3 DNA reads TGTGCCAGCAGTTTAACGGGGGCCTATGGCTACACCTTC.

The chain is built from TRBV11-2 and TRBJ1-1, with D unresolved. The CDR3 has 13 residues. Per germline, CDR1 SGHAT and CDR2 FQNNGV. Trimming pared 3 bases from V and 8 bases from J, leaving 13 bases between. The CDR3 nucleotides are TGTGCCAGCAGCTTTCAATCCACGCTCGAAGCTTTCTTT. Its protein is CASSFQSTLEAFF.

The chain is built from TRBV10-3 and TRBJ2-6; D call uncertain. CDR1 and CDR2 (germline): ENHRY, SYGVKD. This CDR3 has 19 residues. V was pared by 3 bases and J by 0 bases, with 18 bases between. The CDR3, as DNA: TGTGCCATCAGTGAATATCAGAGTCCCTACTCCTCTGGGGCCAACGTCCTGACTTTC. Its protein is CAISEYQSPYSSGANVLTF.